This T cell receptor beta chain comes out of a study of cytomegalovirus exposure and HLA in healthy donors. At the level of the study: It was reported in a later analysis that the same platform had been used for the 120 validation repertoires as for the roughly 700 first-cohort repertoires.

CDR1 and CDR2 (germline): ENHRY, SYGVKD. V lost 5 bases to trimming and J lost 3 bases; unmatched junction nucleotides: 5. The CDR3 spans 15 residues. It was the approximately 110-subject validation cohort, separate from the roughly 700-subject first cohort, to which the donors belonged. General study results and limits: Under in vitro conditions, a few CMV-associated chains were confirmed as specific for CMV antigens. The study labeled more than 150 TCR beta chains cytomegalovirus-associated.

Only in-frame clones appear in the TCRdb table, and some are missing; sequencing was by immunoSEQ multiplex PCR. The top ten hold more than 0.35% of the sample, which has approximately 270,000 clones, nearly 90% seen once. As concerns this clone: Its antigen is currently unknown.

The chain has TRBV10-3 and TRBJ1-1; 11 nucleotides agree with TRBD1. The receptor was isolated from a woman under 30 in good health and CMV-seronegative. Sequenced input: PBMCs. As DNA, the CDR3 is TGTGCCATCAGTTCGGGACAGGGGGAGCACACTGAAGCTTTCTTT. Residues: CAISSGQGEHTEAFF.